Detailed here is one T cell receptor beta chain. Its antigen is still unknown. Base qualities are not provided; no much larger clone lies one nucleotide away. Relative to germline, V is 0 bases shorter and J is 8 bases shorter, with 16 bases between their ends. The CDR3 spans 15 residues, from the cysteine through the phenylalanine. Of all the DNA, just the CDR3 is kept, 45 bases in frame from base 1. In the germline V gene, CDR1 corresponds to LGHNA and CDR2 to YSLEER. The cohort comprised 550 to 700 healthy bone marrow donors. At the time of sampling, every cohort member was nominally healthy, though immune exposures that went unrecorded were likely present. The donor was CMV seronegative and belonged to the group of several hundred seronegative cohort members. Every donor gave a peripheral blood sample, and the peripheral blood mononuclear cells from that sample were used for TCR beta sequencing. The Qiagen DNeasy Blood Extraction Kit was used to extract genomic DNA from the blood cell samples.

Libraries were prepared through the immunoSEQ multiplex PCR assay. A mixture of 60 forward primers for TCR Vbeta segments and 13 reverse primers for TCR Jbeta segments was used in the multiplex PCR. A multiplex PCR assay on genomic DNA amplified the CDR3 region of rearranged TCR beta genes. On the Illumina HiSeq System, the amplified TCR beta libraries were sequenced as 87-base-pair reads. As for the original processing: A later analysis tallied approximately 87 million unique TCR beta chains across the 700 or so repertoires, and some 12 million of those chains were shared by two or more donors. A nearest-neighbor algorithm error-corrected the raw reads and collapsed the reads into unique sequences, merging closely related sequences to remove PCR and sequencing errors. V, D and J gene segments were assigned by aligning CDR3 sequences to IMGT reference sequences. Each retained sequence needed at least a six-nucleotide match to both a V gene segment and a J gene segment. Rearrangements were classified as productive when the CDR3 lacked stop codons and remained in frame with V and J, and all other rearrangements were classified as non-productive. CDR3 was defined by IMGT convention, running from the second conserved V-encoded cysteine to the conserved J-encoded phenylalanine. Sequences without an unambiguous match to a single V gene segment were excluded from the earlier analysis of a few hundred of the donors. In an earlier analysis of several hundred of the donors, V segments were called functional above 56.7% productive rearrangements and were called segregating when the between-donor standard deviation exceeded 5%. A statistical classification framework was built for diagnosing cytomegalovirus status from the catalog of TCR beta chain sequences. In a later analysis, TCR nucleotide sequences were compared against IMGT/GENE-DB human TR gene sequences so that V and J genes could be assigned. The TCRdist pipeline was used in a later analysis to assign CDR3 sequences and most-parsimonious VDJ recombination scenarios. A later analysis defined each TCR beta chain by its CDR3 amino acid sequence plus V-gene family, and excluded reads lacking a unique V-gene family. As a way to deal with suspected cross-contamination and a sequencing artifact, a later analysis dropped 450 to 600 nucleotide sequences that were highly shared and had low generation probability. In a later analysis, a clonal expansion index for each public chain was calculated from normalized within-repertoire ranks of inferred template counts. Generation probabilities in a later analysis came from a VDJ recombination model fitted to out-of-frame rearrangements, and those results were checked against IGoR. In a later analysis, TCR-TCR, TCR-HLA and TCR-CMV co-occurrence was scored with hypergeometric tests, and a repertoire-size bias correction was applied to TCR pairs. False discovery rates were estimated in a later analysis by permuting HLA or CMV assignments 20 times. A later analysis grouped co-occurring TCRs with DBSCAN, adding TCRdist sequence similarity when clustering within HLA-allele-positive subsets. Co-occurrence clustering excluded repertoires with fewer than 30,000 or more than 120,000 public chains, plus five with anomalous nucleotide sharing. TCRdb re-hosts the immuneACCESS table, in-frame sequences only. Its copies lack some clones; in the studies checked, an unresolved V gene accounts for under half of them, and the cause for the rest is not known. The V and J calls and the clone size are those of that table, but D and trimming were determined from the DNA. The sample has approximately 86,000 clones on record, over 70% of them singletons. About 3% of the sample lies in the top ten.

These data are taken from a study of cytomegalovirus exposure and HLA in healthy donors (dated by TCRdb to between 2016 and 2019). Context from the whole study: In an earlier analysis of approximately 500 of the donors, 276 Gb of sequence data and just under 120 million unique TCR beta sequences from 180 million or so T cells were reported. Using immunosequencing, the study profiled T cell repertoires from fewer than 850 subjects and related those repertoires to cytomegalovirus serostatus. Because of strong linkage in the cohort, roughly five DR-DQ haplotypes were treated as single units for association and clustering. The later analysis used no new phenotypic data to find candidate immune exposures, relying instead on TCR beta sequences and their occurrence across donors. A later genetic analysis took genome-wide SNP genotypes for about three fifths of the roughly 670 donors and used that subset as a discovery cohort. High-throughput TCR immunosequencing, statistical association of individual TCRs with disease status, and machine learning were combined to predict cytomegalovirus infection status. Every repertoire in the discovery cohort had been generated on one and the same sequencing platform. To study patterns of TCR occurrence, a later analysis re-analyzed previously published TCR beta repertoires from several hundred donors and added high-resolution HLA genotyping. An earlier analysis of around 640 of the donors used high-throughput TCR beta sequencing to judge whether each TCR beta V gene segment behaved as functional or pseudogenic. On average, roughly 250,000 unique TCR beta nucleotide sequences were sequenced per donor among roughly 430 genotyped donors of the cohort, with roughly 18% of those sequences being non-productive. The study aimed to test whether cataloging public T cell receptors could reveal signatures of past pathogen exposure. Donor age, sex, ethnicity and CMV serostatus were collected together with the repertoire data. In addition to the first cohort of roughly 670 subjects, a separate validation cohort of approximately 130 different subjects was used. Of the 300 to 500 genotyped donors, 75% to 85% were placed in the genetic ancestry cluster associated with self-reported Caucasian donors. HLA typing covered class I and class II loci at four-digit resolution. Approximately 300 gigabases of sequencing data and 70 million to 100 million unique TCR sequences made up an early release that covered approximately 650 HLA-typed donors. The number of typed donors differed by locus: about 620-630 for A, B, C, DRB1 and DQB1; some 500 for DQA1; approximately 610 for DPA1; and 400 to 480 for DPB1. What the study reported, not specific to this receptor: A further reported finding was that TCR beta sequences accurately predicted the HLA-A and HLA-B alleles for most subjects in the first cohort. In a later analysis, the rate of TCR association differed among HLA loci, with DRB1 alleles having the most associated TCRs and HLA-C alleles having the fewest. In a later genetic analysis, a missense DCLRE1C variant was associated with V-gene and J-gene trimming of TCR beta chains, and the association was replicated in an independent cohort. For the cohort, immune exposure information was limited to CMV serostatus. In an earlier analysis of fewer than 750 of the donors, most TCR beta V segments were observed in productive rearrangements about 87% or about 30% of the time, broadly matching IMGT annotations. The authors suggested that the approach could potentially be extended to other disease states and immunological phenotypes. At a false discovery rate of 0.05, a later analysis linked approximately 18,000 TCR beta sequences to specific HLA alleles. Strong co-occurrence of HLA alleles, especially DR and DQ, made assigning TCR associations to individual alleles difficult. In a later analysis, several top co-occurrence clusters were reported to appear linked to parvovirus B19, influenza, CMV and Epstein-Barr virus. Because HLA typing was missing for some donors at each locus, association tests included only the typed subset. In a later genetic analysis, fewer N-insertions in productive TCRs were reported among donors in an Asian-associated ancestry cluster than the approximately 670-donor mean. In the study, 150 to 200 TCR beta chains were listed as associated with cytomegalovirus. Some IMGT-functional V segments, including TRBV6-2 and TRBV6-3, could not be distinguished by the 87-base-pair reads and were therefore excluded. In this cohort, only TCR beta chains were sequenced, and detectable features were limited by the absence of alpha or paired-chain data. According to a later analysis, most CMV-associated TCR beta chains appeared to be HLA-restricted, and the HLA associations seemed to be driven largely by CMV exposure. Correlated functional status among segregating V segments might reflect linkage disequilibrium, but an unknown experimental factor could not be ruled out. Three of the identified cytomegalovirus-associated TCR beta chains were confirmed in vitro to be specific for cytomegalovirus antigens. In both the original and validation cohorts, the classifier was reported to diagnose cytomegalovirus status with high specificity and sensitivity. Most TCR sequences were observed very rarely across donors, whereas some public TCRs were present in many individuals. About 15 rarely observed V segments, including chromosome 9 orphons, were excluded from the earlier analysis of several hundred of the donors because counts were too low. Roughly uniform sequencing depth across donors was assumed in presence/absence analyses, although this assumption may not hold. A cluster of highly shared sequence variants was judged likely to represent a technical artifact of the sequencing pipeline. A later analysis found that HLA-associated TCR beta chains were more clonally expanded and had lower generation probabilities than equally common non-associated chains.

The origin of this receptor is a man aged 35-49 years in good health and CMV-seronegative. The sequence joins TRBV4-3 to TRBJ1-2; a weak D assignment points to TRBD1 (5 bases agree). Sequencing used PBMCs. The DNA sequence is as follows: TGCGCCAGCAGCCAAGATAGCAGGGCGCCTGGGGGCTACACCTTC. The encoded protein is CASSQDSRAPGGYTF.